This T cell receptor (beta chain) was obtained from a study of T cell responses to AZD1222 COVID-19 vaccine (dated by TCRdb to about 2021). A note on the overall study: Because spike-specific TCR depth and breadth did not differ between the two schedules, AZD1222 recipients who got a second dose at roughly 4 weeks were pooled with those who got a second dose at roughly 12 weeks. Trial participants were enrolled by age into subgroups of 18-55, 56-69 and 70-plus years, and about 150, 27 and 61 TCR-sequenced participants, respectively, were included in these subgroups. TCR sequencing was performed for about 240 trial participants, of whom about 200 were given two doses of AZD1222 and around 25 were given two doses of MenACWY control vaccine.

The CDR3 regions of human TCRbeta chains were analyzed by immunosequencing. Per the source publication's procedure: Repertoire TCRs were checked for matches against a reference library of SARS-CoV-2-specific TCRs that had been generated using the MIRA antigen-specificity platform. Breadth was defined as the fraction of unique TCRs that were SARS-CoV-2-associated. Depth was defined as the fraction of total T cells that were SARS-CoV-2-associated. Using the MIRA data, each spike-specific TCR was assigned both to the spike region to which the TCR was reactive and to a CD4 or CD8 class. Log10-transformed breadth and depth values were compared by one-way ANOVA with Sidak's multiple comparisons tests. Entries here come from immuneACCESS through TCRdb and include only in-frame sequences with V and J called. Some clones fail to appear in such tables; in the studies checked, an unresolved V gene covers under half of the shortfall, and the cause of the remainder is unknown. Clone size and the V and J calls come from that table; the DNA yielded D and trimming. In this sample the table shows about 92,000 clones, roughly nine tenths of which occur a single time. 7.5% of the sample rests with the top ten.

General study outcomes and caveats: After two AZD1222 doses, spike-specific TCR breadth and depth were significantly higher than at day 0 and than in MenACWY recipients. Participants were mostly white British, with more females than males. The authors suggested clonal diversity may have been underestimated. Because no day 14 peak-response samples were available, repertoires were characterized only after the peak T cell response. The 56-69-year group was small, and its depth increase did not reach significance, likely because of low power. Epitopes outside the regions mutated in the B.1.351 and B.1.1.7 variants were reportedly recognized by nearly half of the unique spike-specific TCRs. Conclusions about previously exposed vaccinees are limited because only five to seven AZD1222 recipients were SARS-CoV-2 seropositive at baseline. Vaccine-associated CD4 TCRs spanned the whole spike protein, with dominant responses in regions 160-218 and 743-854.

Worth noting for this clone: Its antigen has not been determined. The input lacks base qualities; no much larger clone sits a single base away.

This sample's time point label indicates: baseline before first vaccination. Samples from vaccinated people were obtained from the UK trials COV001 and COV002, which included a single-blind randomized controlled phase 2/3 trial of AZD1222 (ChAdOx1 nCoV-19) in healthy adults. For TCRbeta chain sequencing, PBMC samples were collected from trial participants at day 0 and at day 28 after the second dose. In the germline V gene, CDR1 corresponds to SGHNT and CDR2 to YENEEA. Taken from cysteine to phenylalanine, the CDR3 has 15 residues. The retained sequence is limited to the CDR3, 45 bases, with the frame set at the first base. V drops 5 bases and J drops 5 bases, leaving 16 bases in between.

This clonotype was obtained from an adult in good health. Material: peripheral blood, obtained on day 0 of AZD1222 vaccination. The V and J segments used are TRBV11-3 and TRBJ2-1; TRBD2 could be the D gene, as 5 bases match. The CDR3 protein is CASSPGGGYNNEQFF. The DNA sequence is given as TGTGCCAGCAGCCCTGGCGGAGGCTATAACAATGAGCAGTTCTTC.